This T cell receptor (beta chain) originates from a study of neurological immune-mediated disorders. This clonotype came up many times. No antigen is known for it. V lost 2 bases, J lost 3 bases, and 17 bases lay in between. The CDR3 is 16 amino acids. CDR1 and CDR2 from the germline V gene are SGHTA and FQGNSA. Study-level findings and limits: There was no clinical or MRI feature that was associated with the multiple sclerosis repertoire cluster. The study found the most TCR clonal expansion in HTLV-1-associated myelopathy and the least in multiple sclerosis, below healthy controls. CDR3 amino acid sequences of expanded clones were not shared across subjects, a result suggesting private repertoires in all groups.

The authors obtained over 160 million TCR-beta sequences from 15-18 subjects per sequencing run. TCRdb ran MiXCR on the 5' RACE reads and lists one entry per CDR3 protein. There are tens of thousands of distinct CDR3 sequences in the sample; 3.2% occur only once, and about 8.3% lies in the top ten. Time point of the sample: longitudinal time-point 1 (baseline). This receptor was identified in a woman aged 60-75 years with multiple sclerosis. This sequence joins TRBV7-2 and TRBJ2-7; no clear D gene. The sample was PBMCs. The CDR3 coding sequence is TGTGCCAGCAGCTTAAGTGCGGCAGGATTTAGCTACGAGCAGTACTTC. Protein sequence: CASSLSAAGFSYEQYF. The full variable domain, its missing parts supplied by reference TRBV7-2 and TRBJ2-7, is GAGVSQSPSNKVTEKGKDVELRCDPISGHTALYWYRQSLGQGLEFLIYFQGNSAPDKSGLPSDRFSAERTGGSVSTLTIQRTQQEDSAVYLCASSLSAAGFSYEQYFGPGTRLTVT.